Listed below are T cell receptor beta chains from one sample, sequenced in a study of blood T cell repertoires in COVID-19. This table comes from immunoSEQ multiplex PCR, and its TCRdb copy is limited to in-frame clones, with some not included. This table has over 250,000 clones, roughly 88% appearing once. Sequencing input: PBMCs or T cells enriched from blood (not recorded which). These receptors were obtained from a woman aged 30 to 39 who had recovered from COVID-19. Each CDR3 is given with its conserved first and last residue. Each record gives: clone size, J gene, D gene, V gene, CDR3 protein, CDR3 DNA. D genes are given only for firm matches. Expanded clones get a size class; other rows say once, few or many, or leave the size out.

-,TRBJ2-1,-,TRBV23-1,CASSQKESSYNEQFF,TGCGCCAGCAGTCAAAAAGAGAGCTCCTACAATGAGCAGTTCTTC
-,TRBJ2-7,-,TRBV5-4,CASSPTGFSYEQYF,TGTGCCAGCAGCCCAACGGGGTTCTCCTACGAGCAGTACTTC
-,TRBJ1-2,TRBD1,TRBV5-4,CASSPGTEPKIYGYTF,TGTGCCAGCAGCCCAGGGACAGAACCAAAAATCTATGGCTACACCTTC
-,TRBJ1-6,-,TRBV5-1,CASSWAGVTDNSPLHF,TGCGCCAGCAGCTGGGCCGGGGTAACGGATAATTCACCCCTCCACTTT
-,TRBJ1-1,-,TRBV3-1/TRBV3-2,CASSPLGRQNTEAFF,TGTGCCAGCAGCCCCCTGGGGCGGCAGAACACTGAAGCTTTCTTT
-,TRBJ2-3,-,TRBV2,CASSEAASEHF,TGTGCCAGCAGTGAAGCGGCTAGCGAACATTTT
-,TRBJ1-6,-,TRBV7-6,CASSFSQGYSPLHF,TGTGCCAGCAGCTTTTCTCAGGGATACTCACCCCTCCACTTT
few,TRBJ1-6,-,TRBV5-1,CASSLSPRGSSNSPLHF,TGCGCCAGCAGCTTGTCTCCCAGGGGCAGTTCAAATTCACCCCTCCACTTT
once,TRBJ2-7,-,TRBV6-6,CAARRESSYEQYF,TGTGCCGCCCGCCGTGAGAGCTCCTACGAGCAGTACTTC
-,TRBJ2-2,TRBD2,TRBV7-9,CASSPTSVMTGELFF,TGTGCCAGCAGCCCGACTAGCGTAATGACCGGGGAGCTGTTTTTT